One and the same sample provided the 27 T cell receptor beta chains below, sequenced in a study of metastatic and nonmetastatic thyroid tumors (dated by TCRdb to about 2020). Libraries came from PCR. The sequencer listed for this sample is Illumina HiSeq 4000. TCRdb handled the public reads itself, with Q25 trimming in fastp and clone calling in MiXCR, and kept productive beta chains. The sample table holds about 31,000 clones, of which roughly 19% were seen once. Under 25% of the sample is in the top ten clones. No patient had received any treatment before thyroid surgery. The sample comprised blood. Every receptor here comes from a female donor with papillary thyroid cancer or a benign thyroid nodule (not recorded which). Some clones in this sample may be carry-over from other donors' samples.

The rearrangement links TRBV12-3 or TRBV12-4 to TRBJ1-2; a weak D match, TRBD1 (5 bases). This CDR3 is 13 amino acids long. V gave up 5 bases and J gave up 4 bases, with 11 bases separating them. The CDR3 here is CASSMQGSYGYTF. The DNA of the CDR3 is TGTGCCAGCAGTATGCAGGGAAGCTATGGCTACACCTTC.

The CDR3 DNA is TGTGCCAGCAGTTTGGGGGACACTGAAGCTTTCTTT. This sequence encodes CASSLGDTEAFF. This sequence joins TRBV6-5 and TRBJ1-1; D is possibly TRBD1 (5 bases). Germline CDR1 and CDR2: MNHEY and SVGAGI. This CDR3 comprises 12 residues. The V and J ends lost 4 bases and 3 bases respectively, with 6 bases between them.

Ten or more counts support this clone. The DNA for the CDR3 is TGCAGTGCTAGCCTTTACCTCTACCCCAGCGGCCAAGAGACCCAGTACTTC. Amino acid sequence: CSASLYLYPSGQETQYF. J is TRBJ2-5 and V is TRBV20-1; weak D call: TRBD2 (5 bases). CDR1 is DFQATT and CDR2 is SNEGSKA in the germline V gene (reference sequence). The CDR3 has 17 amino acids. The germline V and J ends were trimmed by 3 bases and 1 base, with 21 bases remaining between them.

This clone came up many times. The V gene is TRBV12-3 or TRBV12-4, the J gene TRBJ1-1, with D unresolved. V lost 5 bases to trimming and J lost 4 bases, with 11 bases between them. The CDR3 sequence is 13 residues long. The CDR3 DNA follows: TGTGCCAGCAGTAGACCTGTTACCACTGAAGCTTTCTTT. Encoded protein: CASSRPVTTEAFF.

This clone showed up just a few times. The chain joins TRBV30 to TRBJ1-1; a weak D match, TRBD1 (5 bases). The CDR3 loop spans 13 amino acids. Germline V lookup: CDR1 GTSNPN, CDR2 SVGIG (reference sequence). V was trimmed by 3 bases and J by 4 bases, leaving 12 bases between them. CDR3 amino acids: CAWRGKGFTEAFF. DNA of the CDR3: TGTGCCTGGAGGGGGAAGGGGTTCACTGAAGCTTTCTTT.

With respect to this clone: This may arise from a read error, as a much more abundant clone is one base away. Other DNA sequences in the sample encode the same CDR3. The chain recombines TRBV29-1 with TRBJ2-1; D possibly uses TRBD1 or TRBD2 (5 bases each). The CDR3 length is 15 residues. V was clipped by 3 bases and J by 0 bases, with 12 bases between them. CDR1 and CDR2 from the germline V gene are SQVTM and ANQGSEA. This chain's CDR3 is CSVDVAGGSYNEQFF. CDR3 coding DNA: TGCAGCGTTGACGTAGCTGGGGGCTCCTACAATGAGCAGTTCTTC.

The chain carries TRBV6-1 and TRBJ1-6; no clear D. V dropped 6 bases and J dropped 9 bases, with 12 bases sitting between them. Germline V gene lookup returns CDR1 MNHNS and CDR2 SASEGT. The CDR3 loop spans 13 amino acids. The CDR3 spells CASSPGEGSPLHF. In DNA form, the CDR3 reads TGTGCCAGCAGCCCCGGAGAGGGTTCACCCCTCCACTTT.

The genes are TRBV6-1 and TRBJ2-7, with D perhaps given as TRBD1 or TRBD2 (6 bases each). With 3 bases removed from V and 3 bases from J, the gap between germline ends came to 24 bases. The CDR3 runs to 18 residues. Germline CDR1 MNHNS, CDR2 SASEGT. The CDR3 sequence is CASSDDPPAGHFNYEQYF. CDR3 nucleotides: TGTGCCAGCAGTGATGACCCACCGGCGGGACATTTTAACTACGAGCAGTACTTC.

The V call is TRBV7-3, the J call TRBJ2-7, with D possibly TRBD2 on 6 matching bases. This CDR3 region has 13 residues. The V end was cut by 2 bases, the J end by 5 bases, with 10 bases between. Germline CDR1 and CDR2: SGHTA and FQGTGA. CDR3 DNA: TGTGCCAGCAGCTTAGCATGGGGGGACGAGCAGTACTTC. Encoded protein: CASSLAWGDEQYF.

This clone has a count of ten or more. This rearrangement joins TRBV30 to TRBJ1-4; the D gene is possibly TRBD1 (5 bases). CDR3 length: 14 amino acids. V lost 3 bases, J lost 6 bases, and 14 bases lay in between. Germline CDR1 and CDR2: GTSNPN and SVGIG (reference sequence). The CDR3 DNA is TGTGCCTGGAGCGAAAGCGACAGAGATGAAAAACTGTTTTTT. This codes for CAWSESDRDEKLFF.

The V call is TRBV20-1, the J call TRBJ2-7; 7 bases are a match to TRBD1. Germline V gene lookup returns CDR1 DFQATT and CDR2 SNEGSKA (reference sequence). The V segment lost 5 bases and the J segment 3 bases; nucleotides outside the gene matches: 4. This CDR3 has 12 amino acids. CDR3 DNA: TGCAGTGCTGCGAGACAGGGCTACGAGCAGTACTTC. This translates into CSAARQGYEQYF.

By share, this clone counts as medium-sized. The rearrangement links TRBV7-2 to TRBJ2-7; D perhaps matches TRBD1 (6 bases). Trimming removed 3 bases at V and 6 bases at J, with 9 bases between. Germline V lookup: CDR1 SGHTA, CDR2 FQGNSA. The CDR3 extends over 12 amino acids. CDR3 DNA: TGTGCCAGCAGCTTGGACAGTTTCGAGCAGTACTTC. This translates into CASSLDSFEQYF.

The chain combines TRBV9 with TRBJ2-1; 14 bases are shared with TRBD2. The CDR3 spans 15 residues. Unmatched junction bases numbered 4, after V lost 4 bases and J lost 7 bases. Germline V gene data show CDR1 as SGDLS and CDR2 as YYNGEE. The CDR3 is CASSPTSGRVNEQFF. The DNA of the CDR3 is TGTGCCAGCAGCCCGACTAGCGGGAGGGTAAATGAGCAGTTCTTC. The entire variable domain, with the rest obtained from reference TRBV9 and TRBJ2-1, is as follows: DSGVTQTPKHLITATGQRVTLRCSPRSGDLSVYWYQQSLDQGLQFLIQYYNGEERAKGNILERFSAQQFPDLHSELNLSSLELGDSALYFCASSPTSGRVNEQFFGPGTRLTVL.

This clone was recorded many times. The rearrangement links TRBV10-2 to TRBJ1-3, with D perhaps matching TRBD1 (5 bases). Germline V gene lookup returns CDR1 WSHSY and CDR2 SAAADI. Trimming took off 0 bases at V and 0 bases at J, with 6 bases between the two ends. The CDR3 extends over 15 amino acids. CDR3 in amino acids: CASSESGGSGNTIYF. As DNA, the CDR3 is TGCGCCAGCAGTGAGTCCGGGGGCTCTGGAAACACCATATATTTT.

This clone was observed a few times. The junction and the germline gene differ at one end; a read error may be behind it. Other DNA sequences in the sample encode the same CDR3. The V call is TRBV5-1, the J call TRBJ2-3; 10 nucleotides match TRBD2. This CDR3 region has 17 residues. Germline CDR1 and CDR2: SGHRS and YFSETQ. The CDR3 bases are TGCGCCAGCAGCTTGGAGAGAAGCGGGGGGGCTAGAGATACGCAGTATTTC. Translated, it gives CASSLERSGGARDTQYF.

This clone was counted ten times or more. V gene TRBV6-4 combines with J gene TRBJ1-1; 9 nucleotides align to TRBD1. Trimming at V came to 6 bases and at J to 1 base, leaving 6 bases not matched to a gene. The CDR3 contains 15 residues. Germline V CDR1 and CDR2: MRHNA, SNTAGT. CDR3 sequence (DNA): TGTGCCAGCAGGCAAACAGGGGGCGCGAACACTGAAGCTTTCTTT. Protein: CASRQTGGANTEAFF.

This clone ranks as medium-sized. The V and J genes are TRBV12-3 or TRBV12-4 and TRBJ2-2, with unresolved D. V was shortened by 3 bases and J by 3 bases, with 8 bases between the two germline ends. The CDR3 extends over 14 amino acids. CDR3 nucleotide sequence: TGTGCCAGCAGTTTCAATGGATACACCGGGGAGCTGTTTTTT. Its translation: CASSFNGYTGELFF.

V gene TRBV4-2 combines with J gene TRBJ1-2, with unresolved D. Germline CDR1 is LGHNA and CDR2 is YNFKEQ. Deletions cut 0 bases from V and 4 bases from J, with 6 bases between. The CDR3 sequence is 13 residues long. As DNA, the CDR3 is TGTGCCAGCAGCCAAGAGCCCCCCTATGGCTACACCTTC. It is translated as CASSQEPPYGYTF.

The CDR3 nucleotides are TGCAGCGTCCTCAGGGGCGAGCAGTACTTC. It specifies CSVLRGEQYF. The V and J genes are TRBV29-1 and TRBJ2-7, with D maybe TRBD1 (6 bases). The CDR3 length is 10 residues. Per germline, CDR1 SQVTM and CDR2 ANQGSEA. Trimming shortened V by 6 bases and J by 6 bases, and 9 bases separated the two germline ends.

This clone was recorded at least ten times. V and J are TRBV20-1 and TRBJ1-4; the match to TRBD1 covers 11 bases. The CDR3 has 13 amino acids. V was clipped by 5 bases and J by 8 bases; unmatched bases: 4. In germline, CDR1 is DFQATT, CDR2 SNEGSKA (reference sequence). CDR3 loop: CSAPGQGAEKLFF. The CDR3 coding sequence is TGCAGTGCTCCTGGACAGGGGGCGGAAAAACTGTTTTTT.

This clone was counted a few times. The rearrangement links TRBV6-2 or TRBV6-3 to TRBJ2-5; the D is unclear. The germline V gene encodes CDR1 MNHEY and CDR2 SVGEGT. The CDR3 is 13 amino acids. Trimming took 4 bases from V and 7 from J, leaving 13 bases between them. The CDR3 here is CASSSAGFRTQYF. The DNA of the CDR3 is TGTGCCAGCAGTTCCGCCGGATTTCGGACCCAGTACTTC.

This clone was picked up many times. This sequence joins TRBV11-2 and TRBJ2-7, with 9 bases aligning to TRBD1. This CDR3 is built from 15 residues. Unmatched junction bases numbered 7, after V lost 4 bases and J lost 3 bases. Looked up from germline, CDR1 is SGHAT and CDR2 is FQNNGV. CDR3 sequence reads: CASSSPGQGSYEQYF. The CDR3 bases are TGTGCCAGCAGCTCCCCGGGACAGGGCAGCTACGAGCAGTACTTC. Full variable domain (remainder filled in from reference TRBV11-2 and TRBJ2-7): EAGVAQSPRYKIIEKRQSVAFWCNPISGHATLYWYQQILGQGPKLLIQFQNNGVVDDSQLPKDRFSAERLKGVDSTLKIQPAKLEDSAVYLCASSSPGQGSYEQYFGPGTRLTVT.

Ten or more counts support this clone. The rearrangement links TRBV7-9 to TRBJ1-2; the D is unclear. Looked up from germline, CDR1 is SEHNR and CDR2 is FQNEAQ (reference sequence). V gave up 0 bases and J gave up 7 bases, with 9 bases separating them. The CDR3 contains 13 residues. DNA of the CDR3: TGTGCCAGCAGCTTAGCGGAGGTTTCTGGCTACACCTTC. Translation gives CASSLAEVSGYTF.

The V gene is TRBV12-3 or TRBV12-4, the J gene TRBJ2-1; D gene ambiguous. V lost 5 bases and J 6 bases, leaving 14 bases between the germline ends. This CDR3 contains 14 residues. This CDR3 is CASSDRTGSNEQFF. CDR3 nucleotides: TGTGCCAGCAGTGATCGGACGGGTTCCAATGAGCAGTTCTTC.

The chain uses TRBV6-1 and TRBJ2-7, with 7 bases that match TRBD2. Germline assignment: CDR1 MNHNS and CDR2 SASEGT. The CDR3 loop spans 12 amino acids. The junction had 3 bases not matched to a gene; V was cut back by 10 bases and J by 0 bases. The CDR3: CATGLTSYEQYF. The DNA for the CDR3 is TGTGCCACGGGACTAACCTCCTACGAGCAGTACTTC.

This clone has at least ten counts. The rearrangement uses TRBV7-2 and TRBJ1-1; 7 bases fit TRBD1. V lost 5 bases to trimming and J lost 5 bases; unmatched junction nucleotides: 5. The CDR3 extends over 13 amino acids. Germline CDR1 reads SGHTA; CDR2 reads FQGNSA. CDR3 nucleotide sequence: TGTGCCAGCAGCGTCAGGGGGGCGACTGAAGCTTTCTTT. Amino acids: CASSVRGATEAFF.

Many counts were recorded for this clone. The rearrangement links TRBV3-1 to TRBJ2-5, with 8 positions matching TRBD2. This CDR3 has 15 amino acids. Per the germline V gene, CDR1 is LGHDT and CDR2 is YNNKEL (reference sequence). Losses at the gene ends were 4 bases for V and 5 bases for J; bases not matched to a gene: 9. DNA for the CDR3: TGTGCCAGCAGCCCCCTGACTAGCGCCAGGGAGACCCAGTACTTC. As protein: CASSPLTSARETQYF.